Listed below are T cell receptor beta chains from one sample, sequenced in a study of T-cell reconstitution after alpha-beta-depleted transplantation in children. TCRdb fed the PCR reads into MiXCR, producing one record per CDR3 protein. Among 700,000 or so distinct CDR3 sequences listed, around 13% were seen once. Sequencing used PBMCs, obtained before TCRalphabeta/CD19-depleted stem cell transplant. These receptors all come from a girl aged 2 to 9 with congenital amegakaryocytic thrombocytopenia, due to receive a stem cell transplant. The CDR3 runs from the conserved cysteine through the conserved F or W. A D gene is named only where the DNA matches it firmly. Not all rows give a size; the values are once, few, many and, for expanded clones, a class.

D gene	clone size	V gene	J gene	CDR3 DNA	CDR3 protein
TRBD1	.	TRBV7-6	TRBJ2-2	TGTGCCAGCGGTAATGAACAGGGGGAGGTTGCCGGGGAGCTGTTTTTT	CASGNEQGEVAGELFF
TRBD2	.	TRBV11-2	TRBJ2-2	TGTGCCAGCAGCTCCGGACTAGCGGGAGTAACCGGGGAGCTGTTTTTT	CASSSGLAGVTGELFF
.	few	TRBV5-1	TRBJ2-1	TGCGCCAGCAGCCAAGCAAGCGCCGATGAGCAGTTCTTC	CASSQASADEQFF
TRBD1	few	TRBV20-1	TRBJ2-2	TGCAGCCCAGGGGGCGCGGGCGGGGAGCTGTTTTTT	CSPGGAGGELFF
.	.	TRBV5-1	TRBJ2-4	TGCGCCAGCAGTTCGGCGGGAACCAGGGACATTCAGTACTTC	CASSSAGTRDIQYF
.	few	TRBV28	TRBJ2-5	TGTGCCAGCAGTCTACAGGGCAACTCGGAGACCCAGTACTTC	CASSLQGNSETQYF
.	many	TRBV12-3/TRBV12-4	TRBJ1-5	TGTGCCAGCAGTGTAGTTAGCAATCAGCCCCAGCATTTT	CASSVVSNQPQHF
TRBD2	many	TRBV5-1	TRBJ2-1	TGCGCCAGCAGCTTAAGTCGACTAGCGGGGAACAATGAGCAGTTCTTC	CASSLSRLAGNNEQFF
.	.	TRBV20-1	TRBJ2-1	TGCAGTGCTCGCAGGGGGGATTATCCCTGGAATGAGCAGTTCTTC	CSARRGDYPWNEQFF
.	.	TRBV28	TRBJ2-4	TGTGCCAGCAGTTCCCCGGGCAGGGTAAAAAACATTCAGTACTTC	CASSSPGRVKNIQYF
.	few	TRBV7-6	TRBJ2-4	TGTGCCAGCAGCCTGCGGTCCGGATTTGGCAAAAACATTCAGTACTTC	CASSLRSGFGKNIQYF